Here is one T cell receptor (beta chain) with its context. Its matching antigen is unknown. This specimen belongs to a study of cytomegalovirus exposure and HLA in healthy donors. The primer mix had 60 Vbeta and 13 Jbeta primers. The assay was immunoSEQ multiplex PCR, and TCRdb's table has in-frame clones only and misses some. The table records 150,000 to 200,000 clones, 82% of them present only once. The CDR3 spans 18 residues. The ends were cut back, 1 base at V and 2 bases at J, with 20 bases in the middle. The V gene's germline CDR1 is LNHNV and CDR2 YYDKDF (reference sequence). General observations from the study: In a later analysis, the majority of CMV-associated beta chains seemingly showed HLA restriction.

This receptor was obtained from a woman aged 45-65 years in good health and CMV-seropositive. V is TRBV15 and J is TRBJ2-5; D gene uncertain. The sequencing input was PBMCs. DNA of the CDR3: TGTGCCACCAGCAGAGGGGCGCTTGATTACGGAATACAAGAGACCCAGTACTTC. Protein: CATSRGALDYGIQETQYF.